This TCR beta chain came from a study of spatial heterogeneity in lung cancer. Study summary: The average count in raw reads for each unique TCR and UMI combination exceeded nine appearances.

Time point meaning: blood at routine non-recurrence follow-up after resection. This clonotype was counted ten times or more. From the 5' RACE reads, TCRdb called clonotypes with MiXCR, one entry per CDR3 protein. The sample holds about 70,000 distinct CDR3 sequences; nearly 9% are singletons and the top ten take under 2.5%. The TCR originated in a female donor with early-stage non-small cell lung cancer. The specimen comprised PBMCs, sampled at follow-up.

The CDR3 region has the DNA TGTGCCAGCAAAAGACCCCCTGAGTATGAGCAGTTCTTC. Protein sequence: CASKRPPEYEQFF. V and J are TRBV2 and TRBJ2-1, with D hard to call. The CDR3 runs 13 residues. Germline CDR1 is SNHLY and CDR2 is FYNNEI. V was trimmed by 7 bases and J by 8 bases, leaving 15 bases between them. Supplemented by reference TRBV2 and TRBJ2-1, the full variable domain reads EPEVTQTPSHQVTQMGQEVILRCVPISNHLYFYWYRQILGQKVEFLVSFYNNEISEKSEIFDDQFSVERPDGSNFTLKIRSTKLEDSAMYFCASKRPPEYEQFFGPGTRLTVL.